This entry describes one T cell receptor (beta chain). The antigen remains unidentified. Since a much larger clone is just one base distant, this may be a read error. The V gene's germline CDR1 is SQVTM and CDR2 ANQGSEA. The CDR3 has 14 amino acids. Trimming shortened V by 7 bases and J by 1 base, and 16 bases separated the two germline ends. TCRdb ran MiXCR on the 5' RACE reads and lists one entry per CDR3 protein. The sample lists under 500,000 distinct CDR3 sequences, roughly 20% seen once, with about a sixth in the top ten. This sample was included in a study of T cells after yellow fever vaccination. Broader study findings: Once the booster was given, most primary-vaccination clones reappeared, at around 96% for CD4 and roughly 86% for CD8.

This chain connects TRBV29-1 to TRBJ1-1; D not resolved. The sample here was PBMCs, taken before the yellow fever booster vaccination. This sequence was found in a man between 18 and 35 years old who received the YFV17D yellow fever vaccine. CDR3 coding DNA: TGCAGCGCACCCCCGGGAGAGGGGAACACTGAAGCTTTCTTT. Amino acids: CSAPPGEGNTEAFF.